This T cell receptor (beta chain) was identified in a study of graft-versus-host responses after intestinal transplantation. Study-level points and caveats: Detection of GvH clones occurred in recipient marrow, and some had their first appearance in ileum or blood.

Generated by immunoSEQ multiplex PCR, the TCRdb table keeps only in-frame clones and is missing some. The sample lists tens of thousands of clones, about 92% occurring once. The CDR3 has 14 residues. Germline V gives CDR1 SGHRS, CDR2 YFSETQ. The V gene lost 5 bases and the J gene lost 0 bases, with 11 bases spanning the gap. A remark on this clone: What it recognizes is unknown.

The source material was unstimulated CD8+ T cells sorted from spleen or lymph node cells, sampled before intestinal transplant. This chain joins TRBV5-1 and TRBJ1-2; D is possibly TRBD1 (6 bases). The clonotype comes from a human donor who received an intestinal transplant. The DNA of the CDR3 is TGCGCCAGCAGGAACTGGACAGCTAACTATGGCTACACCTTC. This codes for CASRNWTANYGYTF.